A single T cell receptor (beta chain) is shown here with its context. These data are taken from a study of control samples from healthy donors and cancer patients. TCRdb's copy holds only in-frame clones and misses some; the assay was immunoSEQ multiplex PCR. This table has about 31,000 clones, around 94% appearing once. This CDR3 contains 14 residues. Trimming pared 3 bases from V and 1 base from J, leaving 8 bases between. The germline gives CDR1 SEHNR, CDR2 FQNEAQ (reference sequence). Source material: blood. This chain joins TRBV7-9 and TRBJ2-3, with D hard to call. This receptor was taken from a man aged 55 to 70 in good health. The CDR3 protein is CASSFPGRTDTQYF. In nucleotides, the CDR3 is TGTGCCAGCAGCTTCCCCGGGCGCACAGATACGCAGTATTTT.